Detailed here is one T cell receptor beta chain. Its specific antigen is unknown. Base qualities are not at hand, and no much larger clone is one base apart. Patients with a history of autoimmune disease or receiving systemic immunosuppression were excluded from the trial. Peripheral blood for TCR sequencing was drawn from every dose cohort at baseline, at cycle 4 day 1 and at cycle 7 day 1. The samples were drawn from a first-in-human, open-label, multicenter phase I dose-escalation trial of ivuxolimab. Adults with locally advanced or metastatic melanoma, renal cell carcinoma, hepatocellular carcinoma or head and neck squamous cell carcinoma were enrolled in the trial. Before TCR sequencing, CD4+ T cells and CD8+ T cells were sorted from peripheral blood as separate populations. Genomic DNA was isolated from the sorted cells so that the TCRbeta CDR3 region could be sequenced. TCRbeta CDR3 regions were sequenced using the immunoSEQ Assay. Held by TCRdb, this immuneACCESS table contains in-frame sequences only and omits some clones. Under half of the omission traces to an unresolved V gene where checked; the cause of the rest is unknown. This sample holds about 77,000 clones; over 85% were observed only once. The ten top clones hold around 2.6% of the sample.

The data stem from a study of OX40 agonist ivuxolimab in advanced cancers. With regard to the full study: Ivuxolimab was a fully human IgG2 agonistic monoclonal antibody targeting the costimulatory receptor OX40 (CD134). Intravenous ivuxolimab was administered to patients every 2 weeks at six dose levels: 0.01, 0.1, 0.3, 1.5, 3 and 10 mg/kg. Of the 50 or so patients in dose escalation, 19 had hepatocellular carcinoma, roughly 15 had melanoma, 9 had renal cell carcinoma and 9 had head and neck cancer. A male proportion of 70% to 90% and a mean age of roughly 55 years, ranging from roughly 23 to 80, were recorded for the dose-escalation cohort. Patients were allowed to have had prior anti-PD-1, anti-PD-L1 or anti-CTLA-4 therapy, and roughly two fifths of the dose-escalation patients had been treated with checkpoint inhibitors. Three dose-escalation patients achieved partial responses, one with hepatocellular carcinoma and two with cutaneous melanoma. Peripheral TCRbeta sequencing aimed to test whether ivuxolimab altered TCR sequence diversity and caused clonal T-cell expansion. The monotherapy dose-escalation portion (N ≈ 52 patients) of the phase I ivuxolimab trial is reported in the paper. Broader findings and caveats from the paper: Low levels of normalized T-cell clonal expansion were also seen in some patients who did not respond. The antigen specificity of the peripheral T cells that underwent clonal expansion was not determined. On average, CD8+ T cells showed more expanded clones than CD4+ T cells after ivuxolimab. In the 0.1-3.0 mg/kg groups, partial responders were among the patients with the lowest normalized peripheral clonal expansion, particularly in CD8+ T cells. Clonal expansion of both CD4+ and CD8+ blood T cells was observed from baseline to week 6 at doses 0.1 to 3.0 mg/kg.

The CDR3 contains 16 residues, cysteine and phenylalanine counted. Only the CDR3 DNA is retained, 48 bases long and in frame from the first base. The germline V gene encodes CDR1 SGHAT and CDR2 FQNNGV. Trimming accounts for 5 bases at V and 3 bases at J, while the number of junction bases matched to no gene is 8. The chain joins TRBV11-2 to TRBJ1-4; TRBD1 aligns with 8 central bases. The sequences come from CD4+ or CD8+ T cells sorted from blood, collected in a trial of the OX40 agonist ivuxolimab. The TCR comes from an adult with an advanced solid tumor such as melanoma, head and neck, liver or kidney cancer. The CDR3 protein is CASSRGTGFANEKLFF. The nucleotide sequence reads TGTGCCAGCAGCCGGGGGACAGGTTTTGCTAATGAAAAACTGTTTTTT.